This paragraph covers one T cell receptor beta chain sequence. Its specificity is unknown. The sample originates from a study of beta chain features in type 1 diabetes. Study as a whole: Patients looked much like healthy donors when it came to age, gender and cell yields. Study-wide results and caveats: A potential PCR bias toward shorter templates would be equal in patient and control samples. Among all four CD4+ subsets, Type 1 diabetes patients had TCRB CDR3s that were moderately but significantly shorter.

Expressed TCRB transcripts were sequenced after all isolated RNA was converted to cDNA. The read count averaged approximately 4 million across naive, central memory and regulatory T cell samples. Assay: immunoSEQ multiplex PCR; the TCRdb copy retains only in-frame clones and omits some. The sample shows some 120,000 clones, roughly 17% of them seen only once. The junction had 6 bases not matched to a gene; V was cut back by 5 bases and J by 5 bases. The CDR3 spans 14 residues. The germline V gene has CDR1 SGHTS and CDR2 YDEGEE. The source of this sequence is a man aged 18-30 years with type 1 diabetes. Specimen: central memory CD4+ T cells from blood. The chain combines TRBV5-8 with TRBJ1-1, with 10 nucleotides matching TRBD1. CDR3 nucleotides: TGTGCCAGCAGAAGGGACAGGGGAGCTACTGAAGCTTTCTTT. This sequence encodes CASRRDRGATEAFF.